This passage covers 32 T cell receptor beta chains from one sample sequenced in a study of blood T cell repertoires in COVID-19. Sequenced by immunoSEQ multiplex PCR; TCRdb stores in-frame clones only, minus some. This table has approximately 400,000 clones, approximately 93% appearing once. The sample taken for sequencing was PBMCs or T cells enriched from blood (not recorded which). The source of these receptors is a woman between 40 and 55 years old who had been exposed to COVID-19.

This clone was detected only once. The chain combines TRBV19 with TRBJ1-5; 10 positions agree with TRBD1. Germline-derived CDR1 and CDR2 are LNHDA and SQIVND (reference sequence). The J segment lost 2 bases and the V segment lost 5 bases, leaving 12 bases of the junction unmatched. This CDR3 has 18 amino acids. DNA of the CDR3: TGTGCCAGTAGTGACTCCGGGACAGGGGATTTTGGCAATCAGCCCCAGCATTTT. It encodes CASSDSGTGDFGNQPQHF.

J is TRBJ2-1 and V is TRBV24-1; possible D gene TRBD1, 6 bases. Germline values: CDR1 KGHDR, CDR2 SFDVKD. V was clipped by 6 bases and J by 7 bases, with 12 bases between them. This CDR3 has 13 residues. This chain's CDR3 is CATSWGPQNEQFF. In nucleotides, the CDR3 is TGTGCCACCAGTTGGGGGCCCCAAAATGAGCAGTTCTTC.

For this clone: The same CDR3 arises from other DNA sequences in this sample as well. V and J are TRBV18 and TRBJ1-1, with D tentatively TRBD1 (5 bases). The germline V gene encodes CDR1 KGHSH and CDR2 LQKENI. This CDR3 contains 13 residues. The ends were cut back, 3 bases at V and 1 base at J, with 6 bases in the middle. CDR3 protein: CASSPQGNTEAFF. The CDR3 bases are TGTGCCAGCTCACCCCAGGGGAACACTGAAGCTTTCTTT.

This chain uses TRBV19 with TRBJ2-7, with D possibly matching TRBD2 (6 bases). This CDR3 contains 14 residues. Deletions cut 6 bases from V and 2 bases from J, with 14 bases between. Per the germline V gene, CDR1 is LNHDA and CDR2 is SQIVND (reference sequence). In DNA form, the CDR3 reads TGTGCCAGTAGCAAGACTTGGGGGGCCTACGAGCAGTACTTC. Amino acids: CASSKTWGAYEQYF.

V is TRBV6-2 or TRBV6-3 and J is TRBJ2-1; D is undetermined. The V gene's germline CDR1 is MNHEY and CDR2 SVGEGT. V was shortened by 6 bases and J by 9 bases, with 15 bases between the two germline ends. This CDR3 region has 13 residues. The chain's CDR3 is CASSPTHSGEQFF. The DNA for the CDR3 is TGTGCCAGCAGCCCTACGCACTCTGGTGAGCAGTTCTTC.

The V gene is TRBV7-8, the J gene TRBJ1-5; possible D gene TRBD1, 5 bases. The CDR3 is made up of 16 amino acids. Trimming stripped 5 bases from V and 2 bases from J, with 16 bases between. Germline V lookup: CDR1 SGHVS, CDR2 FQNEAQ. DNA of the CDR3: TGTGCCAGCAGCCACCGGGGGGACTCGCGCAATCAGCCCCAGCATTTT. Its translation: CASSHRGDSRNQPQHF.

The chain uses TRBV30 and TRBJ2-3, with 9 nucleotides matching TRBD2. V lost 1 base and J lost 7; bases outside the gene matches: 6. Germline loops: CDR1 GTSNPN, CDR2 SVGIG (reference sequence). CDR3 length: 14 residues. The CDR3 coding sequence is TGTGCCTGGAGTGAGGCGGGGGGGATGCATACGCAGTATTTT. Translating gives CAWSEAGGMHTQYF.

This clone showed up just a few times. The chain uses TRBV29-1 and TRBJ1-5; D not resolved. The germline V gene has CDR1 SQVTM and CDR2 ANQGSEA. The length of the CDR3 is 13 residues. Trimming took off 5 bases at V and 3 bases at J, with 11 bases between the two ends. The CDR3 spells CSVKITDNQPQHF. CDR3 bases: TGCAGCGTTAAGATAACAGACAATCAGCCCCAGCATTTT.

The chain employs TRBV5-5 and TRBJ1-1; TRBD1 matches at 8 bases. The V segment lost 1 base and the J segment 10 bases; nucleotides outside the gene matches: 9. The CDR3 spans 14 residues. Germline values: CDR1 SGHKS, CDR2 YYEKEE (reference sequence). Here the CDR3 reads CASSLTVGGQVAFF. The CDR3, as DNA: TGTGCCAGCAGCTTGACAGTCGGGGGACAGGTAGCTTTCTTT.

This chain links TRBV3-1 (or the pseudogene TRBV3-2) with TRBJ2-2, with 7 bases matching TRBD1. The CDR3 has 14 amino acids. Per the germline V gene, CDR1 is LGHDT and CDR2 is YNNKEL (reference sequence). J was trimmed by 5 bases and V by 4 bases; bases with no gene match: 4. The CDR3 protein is CASSRGTATGELFF. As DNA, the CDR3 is TGTGCCAGCAGCCGTGGGACAGCTACCGGGGAGCTGTTTTTT.

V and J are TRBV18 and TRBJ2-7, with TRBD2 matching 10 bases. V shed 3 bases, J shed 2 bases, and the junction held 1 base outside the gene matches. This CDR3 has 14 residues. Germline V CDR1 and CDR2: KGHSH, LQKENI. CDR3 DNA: TGTGCCAGCTCACCGAGCGGGAGGGCCTACGAGCAGTACTTC. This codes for CASSPSGRAYEQYF. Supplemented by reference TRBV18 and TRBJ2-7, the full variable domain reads NAGVMQNPRHLVRRRGQEARLRCSPMKGHSHVYWYRQLPEEGLKFMVYLQKENIIDESGMPKERFSAEFPKEGPSILRIQQVVRGDSAAYFCASSPSGRAYEQYFGPGTRLTVT.

The CDR3 reads CASSRDFVSYNEQFF. As DNA, the CDR3 is TGTGCCAGCAGCCGGGACTTCGTCTCCTACAATGAGCAGTTCTTC. This chain links TRBV7-2 with TRBJ2-1, with a tentative D call TRBD2 (6 bases). Germline CDR1 is SGHTA and CDR2 is FQGNSA. V lost 5 bases and J lost 0, with 11 bases in between. This CDR3 is 15 amino acids long.

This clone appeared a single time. The chain's CDR3 is CASTPPGTVNIQYF. CDR3 bases: TGTGCCAGTACCCCACCCGGGACAGTAAACATTCAGTACTTC. The chain has TRBV19 and TRBJ2-4, with TRBD1 matching 7 bases. V was clipped by 7 bases and J by 6 bases; unmatched bases: 9. This CDR3 has 14 amino acids. Germline V gives CDR1 LNHDA, CDR2 SQIVND (reference sequence).

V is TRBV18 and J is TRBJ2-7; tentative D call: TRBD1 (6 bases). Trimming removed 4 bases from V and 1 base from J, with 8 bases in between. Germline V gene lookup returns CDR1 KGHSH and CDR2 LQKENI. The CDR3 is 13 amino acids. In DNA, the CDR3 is TGTGCCAGCTCACTTCAGGGGTCCTACGAGCAGTACTTC. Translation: CASSLQGSYEQYF.

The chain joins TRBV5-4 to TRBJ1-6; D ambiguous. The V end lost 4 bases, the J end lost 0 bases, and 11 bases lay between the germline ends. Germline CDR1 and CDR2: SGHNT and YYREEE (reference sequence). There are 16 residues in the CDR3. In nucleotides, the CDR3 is TGTGCCAGCAGCGACCCGACAAGCTCCTATAATTCACCCCTCCACTTT. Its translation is CASSDPTSSYNSPLHF.

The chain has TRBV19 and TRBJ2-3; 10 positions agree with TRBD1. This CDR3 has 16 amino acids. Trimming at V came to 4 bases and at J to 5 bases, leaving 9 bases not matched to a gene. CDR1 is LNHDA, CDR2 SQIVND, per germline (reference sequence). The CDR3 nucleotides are TGTGCCAGTAGTAGTCCCAGACAGGGGGCAGGAGATACGCAGTATTTT. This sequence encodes CASSSPRQGAGDTQYF.

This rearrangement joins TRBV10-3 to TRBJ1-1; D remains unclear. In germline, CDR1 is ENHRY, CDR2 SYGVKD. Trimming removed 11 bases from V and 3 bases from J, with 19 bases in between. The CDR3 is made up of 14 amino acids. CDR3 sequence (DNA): TGTGCCCCCTCGAGGGCCGTTTGCGACACTGAAGCTTTCTTT. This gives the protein CAPSRAVCDTEAFF.

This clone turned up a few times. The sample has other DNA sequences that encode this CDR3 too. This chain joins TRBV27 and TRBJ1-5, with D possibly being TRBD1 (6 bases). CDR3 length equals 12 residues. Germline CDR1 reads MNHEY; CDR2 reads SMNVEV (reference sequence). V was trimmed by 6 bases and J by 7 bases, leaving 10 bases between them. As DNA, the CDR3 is TGTGCCAGCAGAAGGGGGGGGCAGCCCCAGCATTTT. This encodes CASRRGGQPQHF.

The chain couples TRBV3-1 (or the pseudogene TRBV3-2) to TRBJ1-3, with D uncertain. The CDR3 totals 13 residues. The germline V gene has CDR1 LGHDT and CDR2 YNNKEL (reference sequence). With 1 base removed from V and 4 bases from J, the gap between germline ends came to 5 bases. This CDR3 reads CASSQVIGNTIYF. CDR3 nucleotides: TGTGCCAGCAGCCAAGTAATCGGAAACACCATATATTTT.

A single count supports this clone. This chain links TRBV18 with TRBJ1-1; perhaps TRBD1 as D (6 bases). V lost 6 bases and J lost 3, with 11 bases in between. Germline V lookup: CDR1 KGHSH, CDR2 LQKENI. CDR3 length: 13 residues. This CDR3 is CASSLNRDTEAFF. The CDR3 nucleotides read TGTGCCAGCTCTCTTAACAGGGACACTGAAGCTTTCTTT.

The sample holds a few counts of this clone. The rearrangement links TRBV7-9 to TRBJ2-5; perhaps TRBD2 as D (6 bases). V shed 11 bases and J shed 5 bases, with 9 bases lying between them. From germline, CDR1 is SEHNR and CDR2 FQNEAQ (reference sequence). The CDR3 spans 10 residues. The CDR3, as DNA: TGTGCCTGGGGGAGGGAGACCCAGTACTTC. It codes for CAWGRETQYF.

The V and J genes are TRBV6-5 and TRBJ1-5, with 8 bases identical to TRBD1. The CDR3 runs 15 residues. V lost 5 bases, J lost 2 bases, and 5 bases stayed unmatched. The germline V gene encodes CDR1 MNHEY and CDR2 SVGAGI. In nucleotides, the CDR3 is TGTGCCAGCAGTAATGACAGGGGTGGCAATCAGCCCCAGCATTTT. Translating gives CASSNDRGGNQPQHF.

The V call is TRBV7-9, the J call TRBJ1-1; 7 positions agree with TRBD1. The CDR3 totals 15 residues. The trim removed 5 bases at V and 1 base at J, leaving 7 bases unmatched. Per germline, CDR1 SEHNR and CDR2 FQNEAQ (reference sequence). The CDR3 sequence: CASSISQGENTEAFF. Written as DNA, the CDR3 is TGTGCCAGCAGCATATCCCAGGGGGAGAACACTGAAGCTTTCTTT.

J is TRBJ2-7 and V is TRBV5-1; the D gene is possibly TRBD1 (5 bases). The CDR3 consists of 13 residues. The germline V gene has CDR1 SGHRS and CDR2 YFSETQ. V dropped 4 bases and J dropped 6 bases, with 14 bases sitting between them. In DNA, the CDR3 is TGCGCCAGCAGCAGGGGAACTTCAGGCGAGCAGTACTTC. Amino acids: CASSRGTSGEQYF. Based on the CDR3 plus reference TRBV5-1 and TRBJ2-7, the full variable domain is KAGVTQTPRYLIKTRGQQVTLSCSPISGHRSVSWYQQTPGQGLQFLFEYFSETQRNKGNFPGRFSGRQFSNSRSEMNVSTLELGDSALYLCASSRGTSGEQYFGPGTRLTVT.

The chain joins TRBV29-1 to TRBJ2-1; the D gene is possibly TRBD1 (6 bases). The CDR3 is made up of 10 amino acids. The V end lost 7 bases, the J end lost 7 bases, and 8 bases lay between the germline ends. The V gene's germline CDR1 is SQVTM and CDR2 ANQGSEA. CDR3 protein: CSGGHNEQFF. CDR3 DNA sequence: TGCAGCGGGGGACATAATGAGCAGTTCTTC.

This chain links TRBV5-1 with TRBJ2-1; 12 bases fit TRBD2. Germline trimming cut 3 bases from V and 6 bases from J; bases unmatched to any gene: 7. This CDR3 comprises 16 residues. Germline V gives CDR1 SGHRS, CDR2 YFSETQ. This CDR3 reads CASSSIGTSGPNEQFF. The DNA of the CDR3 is TGCGCCAGCAGCTCGATCGGGACTAGCGGGCCCAATGAGCAGTTCTTC. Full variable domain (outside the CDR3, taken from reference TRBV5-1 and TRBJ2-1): KAGVTQTPRYLIKTRGQQVTLSCSPISGHRSVSWYQQTPGQGLQFLFEYFSETQRNKGNFPGRFSGRQFSNSRSEMNVSTLELGDSALYLCASSSIGTSGPNEQFFGPGTRLTVL.

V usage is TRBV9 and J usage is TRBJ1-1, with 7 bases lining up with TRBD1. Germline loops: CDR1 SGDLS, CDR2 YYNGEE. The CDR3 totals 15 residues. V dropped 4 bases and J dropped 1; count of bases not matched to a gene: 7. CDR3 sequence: CASSSRQGSNTEAFF. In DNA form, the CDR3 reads TGTGCCAGCAGCTCTCGACAGGGTTCGAACACTGAAGCTTTCTTT.

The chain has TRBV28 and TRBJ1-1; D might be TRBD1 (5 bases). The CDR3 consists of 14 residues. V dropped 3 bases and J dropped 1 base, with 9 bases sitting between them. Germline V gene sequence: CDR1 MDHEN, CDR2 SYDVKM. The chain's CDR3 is CASSFSDRNTEAFF. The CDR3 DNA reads TGTGCCAGCAGTTTCTCTGACAGGAACACTGAAGCTTTCTTT.

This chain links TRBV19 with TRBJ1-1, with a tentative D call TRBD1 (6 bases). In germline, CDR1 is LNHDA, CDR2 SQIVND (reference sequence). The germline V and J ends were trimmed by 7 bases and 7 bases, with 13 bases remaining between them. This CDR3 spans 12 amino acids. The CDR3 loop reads CASTREGGEAFF. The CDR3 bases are TGTGCCAGTACAAGGGAAGGGGGTGAAGCTTTCTTT.

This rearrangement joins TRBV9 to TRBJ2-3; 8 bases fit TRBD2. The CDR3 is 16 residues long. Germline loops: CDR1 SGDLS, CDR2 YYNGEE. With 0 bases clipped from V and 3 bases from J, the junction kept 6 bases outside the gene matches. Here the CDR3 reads CASSVAGGPLTDTQYF. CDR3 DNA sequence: TGTGCCAGCAGCGTAGCGGGGGGGCCTTTGACAGATACGCAGTATTTT.

CDR3 amino acids: CAISVPLAGGPLHFSSYNEQFF. CDR3 nucleotide sequence: TGTGCCATCAGCGTACCCCTAGCGGGAGGGCCGCTACACTTCAGCTCCTACAATGAGCAGTTCTTC. The V call is TRBV10-3, the J call TRBJ2-1; 12 nucleotides agree with TRBD2. In germline, CDR1 is ENHRY, CDR2 SYGVKD. CDR3 size: 22 residues. Germline trimming cut 6 bases from V and 0 bases from J; bases unmatched to any gene: 21.

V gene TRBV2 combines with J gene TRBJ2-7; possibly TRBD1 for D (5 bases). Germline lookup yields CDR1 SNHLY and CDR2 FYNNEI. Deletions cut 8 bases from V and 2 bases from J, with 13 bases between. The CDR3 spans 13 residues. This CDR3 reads CASFRQLPYEQYF. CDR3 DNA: TGTGCCAGCTTTCGACAGCTGCCCTACGAGCAGTACTTC.